These 20 T cell receptor beta chains were all obtained from the same sample, sequenced in a study of blood T cells in healthy people across ages. Then a second PCR, running roughly 7 to 11 cycles, was carried out with a sample-barcoded 5' primer and a J-beta primer mix. TCRdb used MiXCR to reprocess the 5' RACE reads, holding one entry per CDR3 protein. This sample has fewer than 750,000 distinct CDR3 sequences, with over 40% found just once. The specimen was blood. Receptor source: a woman older than 75 in good health.

V and J are TRBV14 and TRBJ2-1; D is uncertain. The V end lost 3 bases, the J end lost 0 bases, and 12 bases lay between the germline ends. The germline CDR1 and CDR2 sequences are SGHDN and FVKESK. CDR3 length: 16 amino acids. The CDR3 region is CASSHQLRSSYNEQFF. The CDR3 DNA reads TGTGCCAGCAGCCATCAGCTGCGCAGCTCCTACAATGAGCAGTTCTTC.

This sequence joins TRBV4-2 and TRBJ1-2; unclear D gene. Germline CDR1 and CDR2: LGHNA and YNFKEQ. The CDR3 is 16 amino acids. V lost 0 bases, J lost 0 bases, and 11 bases lay in between. The CDR3 sequence is CASSQDPRPSNYGYTF. CDR3 sequence (DNA): TGTGCCAGCAGCCAAGATCCCCGCCCATCTAACTATGGCTACACCTTC.

This chain connects TRBV3-1 to TRBJ2-1; no clear D gene. CDR3 length equals 15 residues. CDR1 and CDR2 from the germline V gene are LGHDT and YNNKEL (reference sequence). Trimming took off 1 base at V and 7 bases at J, with 14 bases between the two ends. The CDR3, as DNA: TGTGCCAGCAGCCAAGCCCGAGCTAGTAAGAATGAGCAGTTCTTC. It is translated as CASSQARASKNEQFF.

This sequence joins TRBV2 and TRBJ2-7; 7 bases fit TRBD1. V gave up 10 bases and J gave up 4 bases; unmatched junction bases: 10. This CDR3 comprises 13 residues. Germline CDR1 SNHLY, CDR2 FYNNEI. The CDR3 protein is CATKQGREYEQYF. CDR3 bases: TGTGCCACCAAACAGGGGAGAGAGTACGAGCAGTACTTC.

This clonotype was detected many times. J is TRBJ2-5 and V is TRBV5-6; 8 nucleotides align to TRBD2. Trimming took 2 bases from V and 6 from J; bases not matched to a gene: 12. The germline gives CDR1 SGHDT, CDR2 YYEEEE. This CDR3 is built from 16 residues. CDR3 loop: CASSFFVTSELQTQYF. The CDR3 DNA reads as TGTGCCAGCAGCTTCTTCGTGACTAGCGAGCTACAGACCCAGTACTTC.

This clonotype occurred a few times. The V gene is TRBV11-2, the J gene TRBJ2-5; no firm D call. The CDR3 length is 13 residues. Germline values: CDR1 SGHAT, CDR2 FQNNGV. Trimming stripped 2 bases from V and 7 bases from J, with 11 bases between. The CDR3 sequence is CASSLSLRGTQYF. In nucleotides, the CDR3 is TGTGCCAGCAGCTTAAGTCTTCGAGGGACCCAGTACTTC.

At least ten counts were recorded for this clonotype. The rearrangement links TRBV5-1 to TRBJ2-2, with D uncertain. Per the germline V gene, CDR1 is SGHRS and CDR2 is YFSETQ. V was shortened by 0 bases and J by 0 bases, with 9 bases between the two germline ends. CDR3 length equals 16 residues. CDR3 sequence: CASSLAGAPNTGELFF. The CDR3 DNA is TGCGCCAGCAGCTTGGCTGGAGCCCCGAACACCGGGGAGCTGTTTTTT.

This clonotype was counted many times. V usage is TRBV10-1 and J usage is TRBJ2-7; the D call may be TRBD1 or TRBD2 (5 bases each). Germline values: CDR1 WNHNN, CDR2 SYGVQD (reference sequence). V was cut by 3 bases and J by 1 base, with 10 bases left in between. There are 14 residues in the CDR3. This CDR3 reads CASSDPGSSYEQYF. The CDR3 DNA reads as TGCGCCAGCAGTGATCCAGGGAGTTCCTACGAGCAGTACTTC.

This clonotype was recorded many times. CDR3 sequence reads: CASRRDQGYGPQHF. The CDR3 DNA follows: TGTGCCAGCAGAAGGGACCAGGGATATGGGCCCCAGCATTTT. The chain uses TRBV6-2 or TRBV6-3 and TRBJ1-5; D is possibly TRBD1 (5 bases). V was pared by 6 bases and J by 9 bases, with 18 bases between. This CDR3 spans 14 amino acids. CDR1 is MNHEY, CDR2 SVGEGT, per germline.

This clonotype was seen only once. The rearrangement uses TRBV29-1 and TRBJ2-1; 8 nucleotides agree with TRBD2. The germline gives CDR1 SQVTM, CDR2 ANQGSEA. Germline trimming cut 7 bases from V and 4 bases from J; bases unmatched to any gene: 24. The CDR3 is 19 amino acids. Here the CDR3 reads CSAEGEEAGAFTLYNEQFF. For the CDR3, the DNA is TGCAGCGCCGAAGGGGAAGAAGCGGGGGCCTTTACCCTATACAATGAGCAGTTCTTC.

This clonotype has a count of ten or more. The chain uses TRBV25-1 and TRBJ2-1; TRBD2 is a possible D gene (5 bases). The V gene's germline CDR1 is MGHDK and CDR2 SYGVNS. The length of the CDR3 is 16 residues. V lost 1 base, J lost 8 bases, and 18 bases lay in between. CDR3 sequence (DNA): TGTGCCAGCAGTGAATTGGTCGGGGATGGGTGGGATGAGCAGTTCTTC. Residues: CASSELVGDGWDEQFF.

The chain uses TRBV12-1 and TRBJ1-3. TRBV12-1 counts as a pseudogene. The CDR3 runs to 16 residues. The CDR3 DNA follows: TGTGCCAGCAGCTTTGCTTGGTTGTTTCCTGGAAACACCATATATTTT. As protein: CASSFAWLFPGNTIYF.

The V call is TRBV20-1, the J call TRBJ1-1; TRBD1 is a possible D gene (5 bases). Germline CDR1 is DFQATT and CDR2 is SNEGSKA (reference sequence). V was pared by 0 bases and J by 1 base, with 15 bases between. CDR3 length equals 16 residues. The CDR3 loop is CSARDPRGNTNTEAFF. CDR3 DNA: TGCAGTGCTAGAGATCCCCGGGGGAACACGAACACTGAAGCTTTCTTT.

This clonotype was observed once. The chain employs TRBV15 and TRBJ2-3; 10 nucleotides match TRBD1. Germline values: CDR1 LNHNV, CDR2 YYDKDF (reference sequence). V dropped 3 bases and J dropped 4; count of bases not matched to a gene: 7. The CDR3 has 16 residues. DNA for the CDR3: TGTGCCACCAGCAGTGCCGGGACAGGGGAGTCAGATACGCAGTATTTT. This gives the protein CATSSAGTGESDTQYF.

This clonotype has a handful of counts. The chain couples TRBV3-1 to TRBJ2-3, with D perhaps matching TRBD1 (6 bases). Per the germline V gene, CDR1 is LGHDT and CDR2 is YNNKEL (reference sequence). The germline V and J ends were trimmed by 2 bases and 1 base, with 7 bases remaining between them. This CDR3 comprises 14 residues. The CDR3 reads CASSQRQGTDTQYF. The DNA of the CDR3 is TGTGCCAGCAGCCAACGACAGGGCACAGATACGCAGTATTTT.

This clonotype was recorded a few times. The V gene is TRBV18, the J gene TRBJ2-3; D remains unclear. V was pared by 6 bases and J by 6 bases, with 13 bases between. Germline V gene lookup returns CDR1 KGHSH and CDR2 LQKENI. The CDR3 spans 13 residues. CDR3 nucleotide sequence: TGTGCCAGCTCGCCCTCGGAAGGGGATACGCAGTATTTT. Residues: CASSPSEGDTQYF.

Ten or more counts support this clonotype. The chain has TRBV20-1 and TRBJ1-2; TRBD1 is a possible D gene (5 bases). Germline values: CDR1 DFQATT, CDR2 SNEGSKA (reference sequence). This CDR3 is built from 15 residues. V was clipped by 0 bases and J by 4 bases, with 15 bases between them. CDR3: CSARDRGPGVYGYTF. DNA for the CDR3: TGCAGTGCTAGAGATAGGGGCCCCGGGGTCTATGGCTACACCTTC.

V gene TRBV3-1 combines with J gene TRBJ2-7; D call uncertain. The CDR3 extends over 12 amino acids. The V and J ends lost 2 bases and 7 bases respectively, with 9 bases between them. CDR1 and CDR2 from the germline V gene are LGHDT and YNNKEL (reference sequence). CDR3 sequence reads: CASSQNVWEQYF. The CDR3 coding sequence is TGTGCCAGCAGCCAAAACGTCTGGGAGCAGTACTTC.

V gene TRBV5-6 combines with J gene TRBJ2-7; 8 bases align to TRBD2. The CDR3 is 18 residues long. The V gene's germline CDR1 is SGHDT and CDR2 YYEEEE. V gave up 2 bases and J gave up 3 bases; unmatched junction bases: 16. CDR3 nucleotide sequence: TGTGCCAGCAGCTTTCGTATAGCGGGATTTGCAGGGAACTACGAGCAGTACTTC. Translated, it gives CASSFRIAGFAGNYEQYF.

The chain employs TRBV20-1 and TRBJ2-1; D gene uncertain. The CDR3 sequence is 11 residues long. Germline-derived CDR1 and CDR2 are DFQATT and SNEGSKA (reference sequence). V lost 3 bases, J lost 6 bases, and 6 bases lay in between. The DNA of the CDR3 is TGCAGTGCTAGTGCGCGCAATGAGCAGTTCTTC. Translation: CSASARNEQFF.